Following are 26 T cell receptor beta chains from one sample sequenced in a study of CD8 T cells in ankylosing spondylitis. Study results and limitations: Eight highly homologous variants formed a TCR beta motif that appeared characteristic of ankylosing spondylitis blood.

Their antigens remain unidentified. TCRdb reanalysed the 5' RACE reads using MiXCR and keeps one entry per CDR3 protein. The data contain a few hundred thousand distinct CDR3 sequences, 8% of them singletons. The specimen was blood, either unsorted or a sorted T cell fraction (not recorded which). Receptors originate from a male donor with ankylosing spondylitis.

This clonotype has ten or more counts. The V and J genes are TRBV6-5 and TRBJ2-7; a weak D match, TRBD2 (7 bases). With 0 bases removed from V and 11 bases from J, the gap between germline ends came to 23 bases. CDR1 is MNHEY and CDR2 is SVGAGI in the germline V gene. The CDR3 runs to 16 residues. The CDR3 loop reads CASSYSRTRGALREYF. As DNA, the CDR3 is TGTGCCAGCAGTTACTCGAGGACACGGGGGGCCCTAAGGGAGTACTTC.

The V gene is TRBV7-9, the J gene TRBJ2-5; D remains unclear. Trimming stripped 4 bases from V and 2 bases from J, with 14 bases between. Germline V gives CDR1 SEHNR, CDR2 FQNEAQ (reference sequence). The CDR3 runs to 15 residues. CDR3 protein: CASSSQDGNQETQYF. The CDR3 DNA follows: TGTGCCAGCAGCTCCCAGGACGGAAATCAAGAGACCCAGTACTTC.

V usage is TRBV7-6 and J usage is TRBJ2-7, with a tentative D call TRBD2 (5 bases). The CDR3 contains 15 residues. Germline values: CDR1 SGHVS, CDR2 FNYEAQ. V lost 5 bases to trimming and J lost 7 bases, with 21 bases between them. Here the CDR3 DNA reads TGTGCCAGCAGCCCTCCGGGAAGCGGCTCCCCTGAGCAGTACTTC. Residues: CASSPPGSGSPEQYF.

This CDR3 reads CSAQDRGEEQYF. As DNA, the CDR3 is TGCAGTGCTCAGGACAGGGGGGAAGAGCAGTACTTC. The genes are TRBV20-1 and TRBJ2-7, with TRBD1 matching over 10 bases. This CDR3 spans 12 amino acids. V dropped 5 bases and J dropped 7; count of bases not matched to a gene: 5. CDR1 DFQATT and CDR2 SNEGSKA come from the germline V gene (reference sequence).

This clonotype has more than one count but fewer than ten. This chain uses TRBV10-3 with TRBJ2-2, with D possibly TRBD1 on 6 matching bases. The CDR3 has 13 residues. V was shortened by 9 bases and J by 7 bases, with 15 bases between the two germline ends. Per the germline V gene, CDR1 is ENHRY and CDR2 is SYGVKD. The CDR3 protein is CAMKNREIGELFF. In nucleotides, the CDR3 is TGTGCCATGAAAAACAGGGAGATCGGGGAGCTGTTTTTT.

This clonotype has only a few counts. This chain connects TRBV6-8 to TRBJ2-3, with D unresolved. The germline CDR1 and CDR2 sequences are MNHGY and SAAAGT. Trimming removed 1 base from V and 5 bases from J, with 16 bases in between. The CDR3 loop spans 16 amino acids. The CDR3 here is CASSYCDNLREDTQYF. CDR3 nucleotide sequence: TGTGCCAGCAGTTACTGTGACAACCTAAGGGAAGATACGCAGTATTTT.

The chain joins TRBV4-1 to TRBJ2-5; 8 bases match TRBD1. The CDR3 contains 15 residues. V shed 1 base and J 4 bases; nucleotides not matched to a gene: 5. The germline V gene has CDR1 MGHRA and CDR2 YSYEKL. The CDR3 reads CASSQVPGGAETQYF. The CDR3 DNA is TGCGCCAGCAGCCAAGTACCAGGGGGCGCAGAGACCCAGTACTTC.

This clonotype has a count of ten or more. The CDR3 coding sequence is TGCAGTGCTGAGGGACAGGACACAGATACGCAGTATTTT. This codes for CSAEGQDTDTQYF. J is TRBJ2-3 and V is TRBV20-1; TRBD1 agrees at 8 bases. The CDR3 runs to 13 residues. In germline, CDR1 is DFQATT, CDR2 SNEGSKA (reference sequence). V gave up 5 bases and J gave up 2 bases; unmatched junction bases: 3.

At least ten counts were recorded for this clonotype. The CDR3 DNA is TGTGCCAGCAGCCGCCGGGGGGGGAGCTCCTACAATGAGCAGTTCTTC. Its protein is CASSRRGGSSYNEQFF. This chain uses TRBV3-1 with TRBJ2-1; 8 positions agree with TRBD2. The CDR3 is 16 residues long. Losses at the gene ends were 4 bases for V and 0 bases for J; bases not matched to a gene: 5. Per germline, CDR1 LGHDT and CDR2 YNNKEL (reference sequence).

V gene TRBV29-1 combines with J gene TRBJ1-1, with 7 bases fitting TRBD1. The CDR3 is 12 residues long. The V segment lost 6 bases and the J segment 0 bases; nucleotides outside the gene matches: 1. The germline gives CDR1 SQVTM, CDR2 ANQGSEA. DNA for the CDR3: TGCAGCGTGGACAGGATGAACACTGAAGCTTTCTTT. It encodes CSVDRMNTEAFF.

This sequence joins TRBV4-1 and TRBJ2-5; 11 bases are shared with TRBD1. V lost 0 bases and J lost 4; bases outside the gene matches: 7. Germline CDR1 is MGHRA and CDR2 is YSYEKL. The CDR3 loop spans 17 amino acids. This chain's CDR3 is CASSQDPGTGGRETQYF. The DNA for the CDR3 is TGCGCCAGCAGCCAAGACCCCGGGACAGGGGGACGAGAGACCCAGTACTTC.

This clonotype was observed a handful of times. The chain couples TRBV7-9 to TRBJ2-7; 11 bases are a match to TRBD1. The CDR3 has 15 amino acids. The germline V gene encodes CDR1 SEHNR and CDR2 FQNEAQ (reference sequence). The V segment lost 4 bases and the J segment 6 bases; nucleotides outside the gene matches: 8. CDR3: CASSSSDRGRSEQYF. The DNA of the CDR3 is TGTGCCAGCAGCTCATCGGACAGGGGGCGAAGCGAGCAGTACTTC.

This clonotype was detected a few times. The J gene is TRBJ2-5, the V gene TRBV5-1; D gene ambiguous. This CDR3 contains 13 residues. Per germline, CDR1 SGHRS and CDR2 YFSETQ. Trimming shortened V by 4 bases and J by 7 bases, and 14 bases separated the two germline ends. This CDR3 is CASSTTGSRTQYF. In nucleotides, the CDR3 is TGCGCCAGCAGCACGACGGGCTCACGGACCCAGTACTTC.

The rearrangement joins TRBV20-1 to TRBJ2-1; 8 nucleotides agree with TRBD2. V lost 6 bases, J lost 5 bases, and 15 bases stayed unmatched. The CDR3 is 16 amino acids. CDR1 is DFQATT, CDR2 SNEGSKA, per germline (reference sequence). CDR3 in amino acids: CSALLAEPRRHNEQFF. The CDR3 nucleotides read TGCAGTGCGTTACTAGCGGAGCCGAGAAGGCACAATGAGCAGTTCTTC.

J is TRBJ1-1 and V is TRBV18; 8 bases align to TRBD1. CDR3 length: 13 residues. The trim removed 4 bases at V and 8 bases at J, leaving 6 bases unmatched. Looked up from germline, CDR1 is KGHSH and CDR2 is LQKENI. DNA for the CDR3: TGTGCCAGCTCACGGACCCGGGACAGGGAAGCTTTCTTT. It yields the protein CASSRTRDREAFF.

This clonotype was seen ten or more times. The rearrangement uses TRBV3-1 and TRBJ2-7; unclear D gene. The CDR3 has 12 residues. V was trimmed by 3 bases and J by 6 bases, leaving 9 bases between them. Germline V gene lookup returns CDR1 LGHDT and CDR2 YNNKEL (reference sequence). CDR3 coding DNA: TGTGCCAGCAGCCATGGGATCTCCGAGCAGTACTTC. It translates to CASSHGISEQYF.

This clonotype was picked up many times. This chain connects TRBV5-1 to TRBJ1-5; D is perhaps TRBD1 (5 bases). This CDR3 has 15 amino acids. Germline CDR1 SGHRS, CDR2 YFSETQ. With 1 base removed from V and 5 bases from J, the gap between germline ends came to 13 bases. DNA for the CDR3: TGCGCCAGCAGCTTGTCTCCCGGGGGTGATCAGCCCCAGCATTTT. It is translated as CASSLSPGGDQPQHF.

V usage is TRBV11-3 and J usage is TRBJ1-2, with D unclear. Germline V gives CDR1 SGHNT, CDR2 YENEEA. V was shortened by 6 bases and J by 8 bases, with 16 bases between the two germline ends. The CDR3 is made up of 13 amino acids. CDR3 sequence (DNA): TGTGCCAGCAGTCCCTCCAGGAGCGCCGGCTACACCTTC. It codes for CASSPSRSAGYTF.

There are many counts of this clonotype. The V call is TRBV4-3, the J call TRBJ1-2, with D unresolved. Germline V gene lookup returns CDR1 LGHNA and CDR2 YSLEER. The CDR3 is 15 residues long. Deletions cut 3 bases from V and 2 bases from J, with 13 bases between. The CDR3 protein is CASSHPGVFNYGYTF. The CDR3 coding sequence is TGCGCCAGCAGCCACCCTGGTGTGTTCAACTATGGCTACACCTTC.

This clonotype was observed a single time. The genes are TRBV18 and TRBJ1-1; D gene ambiguous. Trimming stripped 2 bases from V and 8 bases from J, with 18 bases between. The CDR3 length is 15 residues. Germline V gives CDR1 KGHSH, CDR2 LQKENI. Here the CDR3 DNA reads TGTGCCAGCTCACCAGGGTCCGGAGTGGGCTGGGAAGCTTTCTTT. Translated, it gives CASSPGSGVGWEAFF.

This chain uses TRBV6-1 with TRBJ1-5, with D possibly being TRBD1 (6 bases). The length of the CDR3 is 14 residues. Germline V gene sequence: CDR1 MNHNS, CDR2 SASEGT. V dropped 6 bases and J dropped 7 bases, with 16 bases sitting between them. CDR3 amino acids: CASSPGQIGQPQHF. The CDR3 DNA reads as TGTGCCAGCAGCCCTGGACAGATTGGGCAGCCCCAGCATTTT.

The chain uses TRBV6-1 and TRBJ1-5; perhaps TRBD1 as D (6 bases). The germline V gene has CDR1 MNHNS and CDR2 SASEGT. The CDR3 extends over 15 amino acids. Trimming shortened V by 2 bases and J by 3 bases, and 11 bases separated the two germline ends. The CDR3 sequence: CASSENTGSNQPQHF. CDR3 coding DNA: TGTGCCAGCAGTGAAAATACAGGGTCCAATCAGCCCCAGCATTTT.

The chain has TRBV4-1 and TRBJ1-4; D not resolved. Germline V gene lookup returns CDR1 MGHRA and CDR2 YSYEKL. CDR3 size: 14 residues. With 0 bases removed from V and 8 bases from J, the gap between germline ends came to 10 bases. The CDR3 DNA reads as TGCGCCAGCAGCCAAGATATGCTAAAAGAAAAACTGTTTTTT. Protein: CASSQDMLKEKLFF.

This clonotype has more than one count but fewer than ten. The chain is built from TRBV18 and TRBJ2-1, with 7 bases identical to TRBD1. Germline CDR1 is KGHSH and CDR2 is LQKENI. There are 14 residues in the CDR3. V trimming: 3 bases; J trimming: 10 bases; junction bases outside the gene matches: 9. The CDR3 loop reads CASSPPGQSWEQFF. CDR3 bases: TGTGCCAGCTCACCCCCGGGACAGAGCTGGGAGCAGTTCTTC.

This clonotype was recorded at least ten times. This rearrangement joins TRBV4-1 to TRBJ2-7, with 10 bases matching TRBD2. Trimming took 2 bases from V and 5 from J; bases not matched to a gene: 18. Germline-derived CDR1 and CDR2 are MGHRA and YSYEKL. This CDR3 spans 19 amino acids. CDR3 protein: CASSQRVYPSGSVFDEQYF. The CDR3 bases are TGCGCCAGCAGCCAAAGAGTTTATCCTAGCGGGAGCGTCTTCGACGAGCAGTACTTC.

V gene TRBV5-1 combines with J gene TRBJ1-1; tentatively, D is TRBD1 (5 bases). CDR1 and CDR2 from the germline V gene are SGHRS and YFSETQ. CDR3 length equals 15 residues. V was pared by 5 bases and J by 0 bases, with 14 bases between. Here the CDR3 reads CASSRTQGLNTEAFF. CDR3 in DNA: TGCGCCAGCAGTCGTACGCAGGGATTGAACACTGAAGCTTTCTTT.